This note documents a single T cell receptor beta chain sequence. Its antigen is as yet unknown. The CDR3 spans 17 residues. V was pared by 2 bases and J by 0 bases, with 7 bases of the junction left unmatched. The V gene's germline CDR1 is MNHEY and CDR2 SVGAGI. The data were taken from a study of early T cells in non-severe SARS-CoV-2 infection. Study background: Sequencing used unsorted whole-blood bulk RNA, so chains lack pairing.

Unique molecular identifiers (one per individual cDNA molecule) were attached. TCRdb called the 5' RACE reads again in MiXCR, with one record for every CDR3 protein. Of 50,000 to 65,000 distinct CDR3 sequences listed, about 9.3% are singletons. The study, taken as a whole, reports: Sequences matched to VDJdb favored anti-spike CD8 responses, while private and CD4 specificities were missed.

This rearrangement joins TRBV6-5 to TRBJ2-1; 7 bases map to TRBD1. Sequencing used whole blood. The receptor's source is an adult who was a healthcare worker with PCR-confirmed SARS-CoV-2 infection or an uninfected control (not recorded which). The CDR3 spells CASSYTGTVFSYNEQFF. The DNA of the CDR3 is TGTGCCAGCAGTTACACAGGGACAGTTTTCTCCTACAATGAGCAGTTCTTC.